These 26 T cell receptor beta chains originate from one sample sequenced in a study of patients and donors after allogeneic stem cell transplantation. TCRdb called the RT-PCR reads again in MiXCR, with one record for every CDR3 protein. The sample holds tens of thousands of distinct CDR3 sequences; more than 20% are singletons and the top ten take 26%. Sequences were obtained from blood, either unsorted or a sorted T cell fraction (not recorded which). These receptors were taken from a human donor who was either an allogeneic HSCT recipient or a stem cell or donor lymphocyte infusion donor (not recorded which). It is not recorded whose cells these are; they may come from a transplant donor.

This clonotype was detected only a few times. The V call is TRBV29-1, the J call TRBJ2-5; D not certain. The germline V gene encodes CDR1 SQVTM and CDR2 ANQGSEA. V shed 6 bases and J shed 1 base, with 18 bases lying between them. The CDR3 spans 15 residues. The chain's CDR3 is CSVLPWFSSQETQYF. The CDR3 DNA is TGCAGCGTCCTCCCTTGGTTCAGTTCCCAAGAGACCCAGTACTTC. Complete variable domain (other parts from reference TRBV29-1 and TRBJ2-5): SAVISQKPSRDICQRGTSLTIQCQVDSQVTMMFWYRQQPGQSLTLIATANQGSEATYESGFVIDKFPISRPNLTFSTLTVSNMSPEDSSIYLCSVLPWFSSQETQYFGPGTRLLVL.

The table lists this clonotype with a few counts. The chain has TRBV6-6 and TRBJ1-1; D not certain. The germline V and J ends were trimmed by 0 bases and 1 base, with 21 bases remaining between them. The CDR3 has 19 amino acids. Germline CDR1 MNHNY, CDR2 SVGAGI (reference sequence). CDR3 residues: CASSYSNWGLYDQNTEAFF. The CDR3 nucleotides read TGTGCCAGCAGTTACTCGAACTGGGGATTATATGACCAGAACACTGAAGCTTTCTTT.

The rearrangement joins TRBV5-1 to TRBJ2-7, with D tentatively TRBD1 (6 bases). The CDR3 is 13 residues long. V was shortened by 5 bases and J by 3 bases, with 12 bases between the two germline ends. Germline values: CDR1 SGHRS, CDR2 YFSETQ. The CDR3 DNA reads as TGCGCCAGCAGTTCCGGGACATACTACGAGCAGTACTTC. Encoded protein: CASSSGTYYEQYF.

This clonotype was counted at least ten times. The chain carries TRBV10-3 and TRBJ2-5; no clear D gene. The germline V gene has CDR1 ENHRY and CDR2 SYGVKD. The CDR3 runs 15 residues. V was pared by 0 bases and J by 2 bases, with 10 bases between. The CDR3 region is CAISESSPRQETQYF. In DNA form, the CDR3 reads TGTGCCATCAGTGAGTCGAGCCCCCGACAAGAGACCCAGTACTTC.

This clonotype is categorized as medium-sized. The chain carries TRBV7-3 and TRBJ1-1, with D possibly being TRBD1 (6 bases). Per the germline V gene, CDR1 is SGHTA and CDR2 is FQGTGA. The CDR3 sequence is 17 residues long. V lost 0 bases, J lost 6 bases, and 20 bases lay in between. DNA for the CDR3: TGTGCCAGCAGCTTAACGTGGGCACAGGGATCGGAAGCTGAAGCTTTCTTT. Translation gives CASSLTWAQGSEAEAFF.

This chain joins TRBV18 and TRBJ1-1; D not resolved. This CDR3 has 13 amino acids. Germline CDR1 and CDR2: KGHSH and LQKENI. V was clipped by 2 bases and J by 0 bases, with 4 bases between them. The CDR3 DNA reads TGTGCCAGCTCACCATCCTTGAACACTGAAGCTTTCTTT. It encodes CASSPSLNTEAFF.

The gene calls are TRBV6-6 and TRBJ2-6, with 8 bases matching TRBD2. The CDR3 contains 17 residues. Germline V CDR1 and CDR2: MNHNY, SVGAGI (reference sequence). The junction had 6 bases not matched to a gene; V was cut back by 5 bases and J by 0 bases. The CDR3 sequence: CASSDVAGLSGANVLTF. CDR3 coding DNA: TGTGCCAGCAGTGATGTAGCGGGACTCTCTGGGGCCAACGTCCTGACTTTC.

The chain links TRBV6-5 to TRBJ1-2, with 7 nucleotides matching TRBD1. This CDR3 is built from 14 residues. Trimming cost V 7 bases and J 1 base; bases outside gene matches: 6. The germline V gene encodes CDR1 MNHEY and CDR2 SVGAGI. CDR3 DNA: TGTGCCAGCAATCGACAGGGTGGTAACTATGGCTACACCTTC. Encoded protein: CASNRQGGNYGYTF.

This chain joins TRBV19 and TRBJ2-3; no definite D call. Germline CDR1 reads LNHDA; CDR2 reads SQIVND (reference sequence). The CDR3 extends over 15 amino acids. The V end was cut by 3 bases, the J end by 0 bases, with 10 bases between. CDR3 coding DNA: TGTGCCAGTAGTATCCTTTCTACTAGCACAGATACGCAGTATTTT. This translates into CASSILSTSTDTQYF.

J is TRBJ2-3 and V is TRBV19, with D unclear. Trimming took 8 bases from V and 4 from J, leaving 13 bases between them. The CDR3 spans 13 residues. Germline loops: CDR1 LNHDA, CDR2 SQIVND (reference sequence). CDR3 sequence (DNA): TGTGCCAGTTCTCCCGATGGGGCAGATACGCAGTATTTT. This translates into CASSPDGADTQYF.

The sample holds a few counts of this clonotype. CDR3 in amino acids: CASSPRQSANTEAFF. In DNA, the CDR3 is TGTGCCAGCAGTCCTCGACAGAGTGCGAACACTGAAGCTTTCTTT. This rearrangement joins TRBV2 to TRBJ1-1, with a possible D match to TRBD1 (5 bases). CDR3 length equals 15 residues. V shed 5 bases and J shed 1 base, with 14 bases lying between them. CDR1 and CDR2 from the germline V gene are SNHLY and FYNNEI.

CDR3 loop: CAIRKTGAMGGYTF. DNA of the CDR3: TGTGCCATCAGAAAGACAGGGGCAATGGGTGGCTACACCTTC. The chain carries TRBV10-3 and TRBJ1-2; 8 bases are shared with TRBD1. V shed 6 bases, J shed 7 bases, and the junction held 10 bases outside the gene matches. The CDR3 sequence is 14 residues long. The germline V gene has CDR1 ENHRY and CDR2 SYGVKD.

This clonotype is medium-sized. J is TRBJ1-6 and V is TRBV27; D may be TRBD1 (5 bases). V was clipped by 6 bases and J by 8 bases, with 14 bases between them. Germline V gives CDR1 MNHEY, CDR2 SMNVEV (reference sequence). This CDR3 contains 14 residues. The chain's CDR3 is CASSQGVRHSPLHF. CDR3 nucleotides: TGTGCCAGCAGCCAAGGGGTCAGACATTCACCCCTCCACTTT.

The rearrangement joins TRBV7-9 to TRBJ1-3, with D unclear. This CDR3 is 14 amino acids long. Trimming stripped 0 bases from V and 6 bases from J, with 9 bases between. In germline, CDR1 is SEHNR, CDR2 FQNEAQ (reference sequence). In nucleotides, the CDR3 is TGTGCCAGCAGCTTAGCGATCGGGGAAAACACCATATATTTT. Protein sequence: CASSLAIGENTIYF.

This clonotype has more than one count but fewer than ten. This chain uses TRBV2 with TRBJ1-2; weak D call: TRBD1 (6 bases). The germline CDR1 and CDR2 sequences are SNHLY and FYNNEI. This CDR3 is 16 amino acids long. Trimming cost V 5 bases and J 2 bases, with 18 bases left between them. The CDR3 nucleotides are TGTGCCAGCAGTCTTGGCGACAGGTTTGCGAACTATGGCTACACCTTC. Protein product: CASSLGDRFANYGYTF.

This sequence joins TRBV20-1 and TRBJ1-2; 10 bases align to TRBD1. J lost 6 bases, V lost 5 bases, and 6 bases had no gene match. This CDR3 comprises 13 residues. Germline loops: CDR1 DFQATT, CDR2 SNEGSKA (reference sequence). CDR3 in DNA: TGCAGTGCTCCCGGGACAGGGGTCCATGGCTACACCTTC. It specifies CSAPGTGVHGYTF.

The V and J genes are TRBV4-2 and TRBJ1-6; D is perhaps TRBD1 (5 bases). The CDR3 spans 17 residues. Germline loops: CDR1 LGHNA, CDR2 YNFKEQ. Deletions cut 1 base from V and 2 bases from J, with 12 bases between. The CDR3 here is CASSQGGGFTYNSPLHF. The CDR3 DNA reads as TGTGCCAGCAGCCAAGGGGGGGGATTCACCTATAATTCACCCCTCCACTTT.

There are a few counts of this clonotype. The rearrangement joins TRBV20-1 to TRBJ1-1; D call uncertain. Germline-derived CDR1 and CDR2 are DFQATT and SNEGSKA (reference sequence). The germline V and J ends were trimmed by 1 base and 2 bases, with 5 bases remaining between them. CDR3 size: 12 residues. Written as DNA, the CDR3 is TGCAGTGCTAGAGTTGGTAACACTGAAGCTTTCTTT. Amino acids: CSARVGNTEAFF.

This chain connects TRBV7-8 to TRBJ1-2; 7 bases map to TRBD1. The V gene's germline CDR1 is SGHVS and CDR2 FQNEAQ. Unmatched junction bases numbered 6, after V lost 3 bases and J lost 8 bases. This CDR3 contains 13 residues. The CDR3 reads CASSFGRGHGYTF. CDR3 DNA: TGTGCCAGCAGCTTCGGGAGGGGGCACGGCTACACCTTC.

V is TRBV5-1 and J is TRBJ1-1; D remains ambiguous. Germline V gene data show CDR1 as SGHRS and CDR2 as YFSETQ. Between the trimmed V and J ends, which lost 0 bases and 0 bases, there was a span of 12 bases. The CDR3 loop spans 16 amino acids. The CDR3 DNA is TGCGCCAGCAGCTTGGGTACCGGTCCGATGAACACTGAAGCTTTCTTT. It translates to CASSLGTGPMNTEAFF.

This clonotype was seen more than once but under ten times. The V gene is TRBV24-1, the J gene TRBJ1-5, with D hard to call. Germline assignment: CDR1 KGHDR and CDR2 SFDVKD. The CDR3 is 13 residues long. V was shortened by 3 bases and J by 7 bases, with 9 bases between the two germline ends. CDR3 nucleotides: TGTGCCACCAGTGATCGGGTCGGACAGCCCCAGCATTTT. Its translation is CATSDRVGQPQHF.

The CDR3, as DNA: TGTGCCAGCAGCCCGTCGACAGGGAAGTTGTACAATGAGCAGTTCTTC. Protein product: CASSPSTGKLYNEQFF. The rearrangement joins TRBV7-9 to TRBJ2-1, with 7 bases aligning to TRBD1. Per germline, CDR1 SEHNR and CDR2 FQNEAQ (reference sequence). CDR3 length: 16 amino acids. The V gene end was trimmed by 5 bases and the J gene end by 4 bases; junction bases not matched to a gene: 11.

The chain is built from TRBV12-3 or TRBV12-4 and TRBJ1-1; 7 bases align to TRBD1. Trimming cost V 10 bases and J 6 bases; bases outside gene matches: 5. This CDR3 contains 11 residues. CDR3: CATQGGPEAFF. The CDR3 nucleotides read TGTGCCACCCAGGGGGGGCCTGAAGCTTTCTTT.

This clonotype appeared a few times. The V and J genes are TRBV10-3 and TRBJ2-7; maybe TRBD2 (6 bases). From germline, CDR1 is ENHRY and CDR2 SYGVKD. Deletions cut 2 bases from V and 4 bases from J, with 12 bases between. This CDR3 spans 14 amino acids. The CDR3 DNA reads TGTGCCATCAGTGAGCCGGGACTGACGTACGAGCAGTACTTC. Translated, it gives CAISEPGLTYEQYF.

This clonotype has only a few counts. J is TRBJ2-3 and V is TRBV5-1; 7 bases match TRBD2. Germline assignment: CDR1 SGHRS and CDR2 YFSETQ. V shed 0 bases, J shed 2 bases, and the junction held 3 bases outside the gene matches. The CDR3 consists of 15 residues. This CDR3 is CASSLVLADTDTQYF. For the CDR3, the DNA is TGCGCCAGCAGCTTGGTCCTAGCGGACACAGATACGCAGTATTTT.

This clonotype was counted a few times. The chain uses TRBV10-3 and TRBJ1-5, with 7 bases identical to TRBD1. The CDR3 consists of 13 residues. Trimming took 9 bases from V and 4 from J; bases not matched to a gene: 6. The germline gives CDR1 ENHRY, CDR2 SYGVKD. The CDR3 spells CAIRDSGNQPQHF. The DNA of the CDR3 is TGTGCCATTAGGGACAGCGGGAATCAGCCCCAGCATTTT.